These T cell receptor beta chains were read from a single sample in a study of tumor and adjacent non-tumor tissue in lung cancer. Using its own MiXCR run on the multiplex PCR reads, TCRdb lists one record per CDR3 protein. This table holds about 93,000 distinct CDR3 sequences, less than 75% found once. Sequenced sample: lung tumor tissue. These TCRs come from a man in his sixties with non-small cell lung cancer. Both conserved end residues are part of each CDR3. Fields, in order: J gene, D gene, clone size, V gene, CDR3 DNA, CDR3 protein. The D gene is left open where the match is weak. Clone size is not always given. Where it is, it says once, few, many or a class for expanded clones.

TRBJ2-4,-,many,TRBV29-1,TGCACCGACCGAATGGGGCTCTACAAAAACATTCAGTACTTC,CTDRMGLYKNIQYF
TRBJ2-5,-,many,TRBV20-1,TGCAGTGCTAGATATTGGGGAACGGAGACCCAGTACTTC,CSARYWGTETQYF
TRBJ1-1,-,-,TRBV11-2,TGTGCCAGCAGCTTGACGTGGAGTCCTGAAGCTGTCTTT,CASSLTWSPEAVF
TRBJ2-7,TRBD2,-,TRBV6-5,TGTGCCAGTACCAGCGGGAGGTCCTACGTGCAGTACTTC,CASTSGRSYVQYF
TRBJ1-2,-,-,TRBV11-2,TGTGCCAGCAGCGCAAGTGCGGGAGTCGGTTGTTACACCTTC,CASSASAGVGCYTF
TRBJ2-5,TRBD2,few,TRBV6-1,TGTGTCAGCAGTGAACTGCGGGGGGCCTATGAGACCCAGTACTTC,CVSSELRGAYETQYF
TRBJ2-1,TRBD2,-,TRBV6-1,TGTGCCAGCAGTGACCCCAGAGGACTAGCGGGAGATGGCTCCTACAATGAGCAGTTCTTC,CASSDPRGLAGDGSYNEQFF
TRBJ2-3,-,-,TRBV30,TGTGCCTGGAATGTTATCACAGATACGCAGTATTTT,CAWNVITDTQYF
TRBJ2-1,-,many,TRBV6-2/TRBV6-3,TGTGCCAGCAGTACACTGAGACTAGATCTGTTCTTC,CASSTLRLDLFF
TRBJ2-5,-,-,TRBV30,TGTGCCTGGACTAGCGAAAGGGTGGATACCCAATACTTC,CAWTSERVDTQYF
TRBJ2-5,-,-,TRBV4-2,TGTGCCAGCAGCCATGTGGATCAGCCTCAAGAGACACAGTACTTC,CASSHVDQPQETQYF
TRBJ2-3,TRBD2,few,TRBV20-1,TGCAGTGCTACCGGGACTAGCGGGATCTCAGATACGCAGTATTTT,CSATGTSGISDTQYF
TRBJ2-3,-,-,TRBV11-2,TGTGCCAGCAGCTTAGACGCGGAGGGGGCGAACACAGATACGCAGTATTTT,CASSLDAEGANTDTQYF
TRBJ1-1,-,many,TRBV29-1,TGCAGCTCCAAAGCCCTAAACACTGAAGCTTTCTTT,CSSKALNTEAFF
TRBJ2-3,TRBD1,-,TRBV11-2,TGTGCCAGCAGCTTAGGCATAGGGTTGGGGACAGATGCGCAGTATTTT,CASSLGIGLGTDAQYF
TRBJ2-3,-,many,TRBV11-2,TGTGCCAGCAGCATGAGCGGGTTGGTCACAGATACGCGGTATTTT,CASSMSGLVTDTRYF
TRBJ2-3,TRBD2,medium-sized,TRBV11-2,TGTGCCAGCAGCTTAACTAGCGGGAGTTTGACAGATACGCAGTATTTT,CASSLTSGSLTDTQYF
TRBJ2-7,-,-,TRBV4-2,TGTGCCAGCAGCCGAGCGACTAGTGGGGTGTCCTACGAGCAGTACTTC,CASSRATSGVSYEQYF
TRBJ1-5,-,few,TRBV2,TGTGCCAGCAGAGATCGACAGATCAATCAGCCCCAGCATTTT,CASRDRQINQPQHF
TRBJ2-1,-,-,TRBV30,TGTGCCTGGAGTGAACAGTACAATGAGCGGTTCTTC,CAWSEQYNERFF
TRBJ2-6,-,-,TRBV11-3,TGTACCAGCAGCAAAAGGTCGGGAGCAGGGGCCAACGTCCTGACTTTC,CTSSKRSGAGANVLTF
TRBJ2-3,-,-,TRBV29-1,TGCAGCGTCCTAATCACATATGCGCAGTATTTT,CSVLITYAQYF
TRBJ1-6,-,-,TRBV6-2/TRBV6-3,TGTGCCAGCAGCCGGGACACCAAGTTCCCCCTCCACTTC,CASSRDTKFPLHF
TRBJ1-4,-,-,TRBV4-1,TGCGCCAGCAGCCAAGCGCTTCAGGGAGGTGAAAGATTGTTTTTT,CASSQALQGGERLFF
TRBJ2-2,-,-,TRBV4-1,TGCGCCAGCAGCCAAGATCTTGCGGACCTGTCGAGCGGGGAGCTGTTTTTT,CASSQDLADLSSGELFF
TRBJ2-7,-,once,TRBV28,TGTGCCAGCAGTCCGGCAGGGGGGCGGAACGAGCAGTACTTT,CASSPAGGRNEQYF
TRBJ2-5,-,-,TRBV20-1,TGCAGTGCCCCTGTATCAGCTCTTCCAGAGACCCAGTACTTC,CSAPVSALPETQYF
TRBJ1-5,-,-,TRBV10-3,TGTGCCATCAGGGAGGGAAACAACCAGTCCCAGCATTTT,CAIREGNNQSQHF